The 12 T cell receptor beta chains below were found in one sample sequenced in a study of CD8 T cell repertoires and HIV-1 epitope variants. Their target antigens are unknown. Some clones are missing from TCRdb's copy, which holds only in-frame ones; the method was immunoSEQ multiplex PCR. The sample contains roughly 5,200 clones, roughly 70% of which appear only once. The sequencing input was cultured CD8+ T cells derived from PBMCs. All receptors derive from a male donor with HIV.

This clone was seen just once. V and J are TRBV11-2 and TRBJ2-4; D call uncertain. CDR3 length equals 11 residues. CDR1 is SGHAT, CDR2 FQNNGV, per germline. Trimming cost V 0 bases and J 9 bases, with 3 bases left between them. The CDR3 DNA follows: TGTGCCAGCAGCTTAGAGGGCATTCAGTACTTC. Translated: CASSLEGIQYF. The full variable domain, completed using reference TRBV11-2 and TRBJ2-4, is EAGVAQSPRYKIIEKRQSVAFWCNPISGHATLYWYQQILGQGPKLLIQFQNNGVVDDSQLPKDRFSAERLKGVDSTLKIQPAKLEDSAVYLCASSLEGIQYFGAGTRLSVL.

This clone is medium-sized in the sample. The CDR3 region has the DNA TGCGCCAGCAGCCAAGACCGGCCCAGTAGGGCGGATACGCAGTATTTT. It codes for CASSQDRPSRADTQYF. This chain links TRBV4-3 with TRBJ2-3; D gene uncertain. The CDR3 consists of 16 residues. V was pared by 0 bases and J by 6 bases, with 16 bases between. Germline V gene sequence: CDR1 LGHNA, CDR2 YSLEER.

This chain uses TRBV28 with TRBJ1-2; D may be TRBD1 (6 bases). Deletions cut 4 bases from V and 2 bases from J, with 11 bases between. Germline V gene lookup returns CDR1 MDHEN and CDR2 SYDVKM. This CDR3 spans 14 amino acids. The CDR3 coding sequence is TGTGCCAGCAGTTCCTCGGACAGCAACTATGGCTACACCTTC. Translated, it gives CASSSSDSNYGYTF.

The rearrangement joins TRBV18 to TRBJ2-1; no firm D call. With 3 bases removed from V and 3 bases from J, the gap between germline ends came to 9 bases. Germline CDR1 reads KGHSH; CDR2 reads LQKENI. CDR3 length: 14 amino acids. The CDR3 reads CASSPETNYNEQFF. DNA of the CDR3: TGTGCCAGCTCACCCGAGACAAACTACAATGAGCAGTTCTTC.

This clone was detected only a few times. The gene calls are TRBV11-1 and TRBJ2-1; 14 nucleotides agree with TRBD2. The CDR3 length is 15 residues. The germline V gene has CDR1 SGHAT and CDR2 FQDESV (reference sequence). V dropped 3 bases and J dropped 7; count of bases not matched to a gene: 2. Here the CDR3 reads CASSFGTSGSNEQFF. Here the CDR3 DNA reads TGTGCCAGCAGCTTTGGGACTAGCGGGAGTAATGAGCAGTTCTTC.

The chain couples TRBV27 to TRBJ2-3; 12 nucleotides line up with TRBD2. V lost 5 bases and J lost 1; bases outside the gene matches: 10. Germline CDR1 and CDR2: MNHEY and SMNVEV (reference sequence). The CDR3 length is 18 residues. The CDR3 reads CASSETSGRVPGTDTQYF. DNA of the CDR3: TGTGCCAGCAGTGAGACTAGCGGGAGAGTCCCTGGCACAGATACGCAGTATTTT.

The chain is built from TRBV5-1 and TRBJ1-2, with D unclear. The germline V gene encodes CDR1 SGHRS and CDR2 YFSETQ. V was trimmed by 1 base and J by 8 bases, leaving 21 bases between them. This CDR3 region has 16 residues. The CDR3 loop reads CASSLTSSGRPWGYTF. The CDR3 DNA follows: TGCGCCAGCAGCTTGACCTCGTCCGGACGCCCCTGGGGCTACACCTTC.

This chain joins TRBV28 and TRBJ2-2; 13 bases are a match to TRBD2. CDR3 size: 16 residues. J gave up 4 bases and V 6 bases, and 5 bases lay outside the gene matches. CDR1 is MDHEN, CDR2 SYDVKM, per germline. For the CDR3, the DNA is TGTGCCAGCAGAGGACTAGCGGGAGAACGCACCGGGGAGCTGTTTTTT. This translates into CASRGLAGERTGELFF. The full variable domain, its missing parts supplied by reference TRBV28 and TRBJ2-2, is DVKVTQSSRYLVKRTGEKVFLECVQDMDHENMFWYRQDPGLGLRLIYFSYDVKMKEKGDIPEGYSVSREKKERFSLILESASTNQTSMYLCASRGLAGERTGELFFGEGSRLTVL.

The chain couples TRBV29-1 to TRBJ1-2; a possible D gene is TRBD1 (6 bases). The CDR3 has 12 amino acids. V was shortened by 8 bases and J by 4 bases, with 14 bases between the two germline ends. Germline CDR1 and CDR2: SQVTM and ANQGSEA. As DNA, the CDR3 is TGCAGCACGACTCAGGGGAGCTATGGCTACACCTTC. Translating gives CSTTQGSYGYTF.

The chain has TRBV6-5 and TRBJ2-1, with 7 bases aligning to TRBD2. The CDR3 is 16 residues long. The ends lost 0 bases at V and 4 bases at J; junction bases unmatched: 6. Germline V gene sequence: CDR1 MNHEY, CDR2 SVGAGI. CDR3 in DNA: TGTGCCAGCAGTTACTCATCGTCTAGCGGTTACAATGAGCAGTTCTTC. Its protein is CASSYSSSSGYNEQFF.

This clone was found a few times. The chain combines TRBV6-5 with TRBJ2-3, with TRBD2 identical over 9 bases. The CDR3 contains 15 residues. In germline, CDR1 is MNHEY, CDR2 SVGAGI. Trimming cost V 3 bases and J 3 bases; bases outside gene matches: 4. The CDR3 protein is CASSYSGSITDTQYF. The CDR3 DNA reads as TGTGCCAGCAGTTATAGCGGGAGTATTACAGATACGCAGTATTTT.

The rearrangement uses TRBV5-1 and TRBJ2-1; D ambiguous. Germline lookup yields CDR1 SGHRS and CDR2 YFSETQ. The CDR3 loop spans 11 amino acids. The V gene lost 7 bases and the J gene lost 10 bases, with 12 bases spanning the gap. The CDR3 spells CASSYAREQFF. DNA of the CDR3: TGCGCCAGCTCTTACGCTAGGGAGCAGTTCTTC.